This T cell receptor (beta chain) was retrieved from a study of blood T cell repertoires in COVID-19. Across the study: Donors in the United States, Italy and Spain gave samples during acute or convalescent COVID-19. Sources were T cells, B-cell-depleted T cells, or PBMCs; the material itself was cDNA or gDNA.

V was trimmed by 5 bases and J by 4 bases, leaving 15 bases between them. CDR3 length: 15 residues. Germline CDR1 reads SGHRS; CDR2 reads YFSETQ. Per the original methods: Amplified reference gene primers provided the basis for estimating nucleated cell counts. Sequencing was performed with immunoSEQ multiplex PCR; in TCRdb, only in-frame clones are kept and a portion is missing. V and J calls and clone size are copied from that table; D and trimming were computed from the DNA. The table shows around 300,000 clones, with roughly 90% occurring only once. This chain connects TRBV5-1 to TRBJ2-2, with a tentative D call TRBD1 (7 bases). Input material: peripheral blood. The source of this sequence is a man in his forties or fifties with acute or convalescent COVID-19. As DNA, the CDR3 is TGCGCCAGCAGGTCAGGGGGGCCGGGCACCGGGGAGCTGTTTTTT. Protein: CASRSGGPGTGELFF.